These 3 T cell receptor beta chains were all obtained from the same sample, sequenced in a study of cytomegalovirus exposure and HLA in healthy donors. In the PCR, 60 Vbeta and 13 Jbeta primers were used. The protocol was immunoSEQ multiplex PCR, while the TCRdb copy is restricted to in-frame clones and leaves out a portion. The table shows about 200,000 clones, with 81% occurring only once. The sequenced material came from PBMCs. All receptors come from a man aged 35-49 years in good health and CMV-seropositive.

The chain recombines TRBV6-4 with TRBJ2-3, with 10 bases that match TRBD1. With 5 bases clipped from V and 3 bases from J, the junction kept 2 bases outside the gene matches. The CDR3 totals 14 residues. CDR1 and CDR2 from the germline V gene are MRHNA and SNTAGT. The CDR3 DNA sequence: TGTGCCAGCAGTCCGGGACAGGGGACAGATACGCAGTATTTT. Amino acid sequence: CASSPGQGTDTQYF.

The chain couples TRBV19 to TRBJ2-7; 8 bases match TRBD2. Trimming removed 6 bases from V and 6 bases from J; junction bases left unmatched: 10. CDR1 is LNHDA, CDR2 SQIVND, per germline (reference sequence). This CDR3 has 14 amino acids. The CDR3, as DNA: TGTGCCAGTAGGACTAGCGCCGGTGGTCCCGAGCAGTACTTC. Its translation: CASRTSAGGPEQYF.

Concerning this clone itself: This is likely a read error, given that the CDR3 carries no conserved phenylalanine or tryptophan at its end. The V call is TRBV30, the J call TRBJ2-3, with unresolved D. This CDR3 spans 14 amino acids. In germline, CDR1 is GTSNPN, CDR2 SVGIG (reference sequence). V gave up 2 bases and J gave up 3 bases, with 12 bases separating them. CDR3 nucleotide sequence: TGTGCCTGGAGTAATGGGTTGAAGACAGATACGCAGTATCTT. This sequence encodes CAWSNGLKTDTQYL.